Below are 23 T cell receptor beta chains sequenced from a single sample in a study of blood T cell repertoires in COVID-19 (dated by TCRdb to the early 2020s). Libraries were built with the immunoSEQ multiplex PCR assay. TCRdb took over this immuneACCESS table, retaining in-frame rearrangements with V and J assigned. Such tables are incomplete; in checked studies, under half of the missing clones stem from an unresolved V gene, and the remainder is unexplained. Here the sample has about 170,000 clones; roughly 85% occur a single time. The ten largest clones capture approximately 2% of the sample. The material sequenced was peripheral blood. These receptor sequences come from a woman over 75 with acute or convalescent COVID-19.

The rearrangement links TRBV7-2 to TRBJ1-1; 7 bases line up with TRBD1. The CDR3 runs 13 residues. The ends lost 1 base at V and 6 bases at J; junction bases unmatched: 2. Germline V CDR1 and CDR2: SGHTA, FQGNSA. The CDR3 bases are TGTGCCAGCAGCTTAGTGAGGGGGCCTGAAGCTTTCTTT. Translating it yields CASSLVRGPEAFF.

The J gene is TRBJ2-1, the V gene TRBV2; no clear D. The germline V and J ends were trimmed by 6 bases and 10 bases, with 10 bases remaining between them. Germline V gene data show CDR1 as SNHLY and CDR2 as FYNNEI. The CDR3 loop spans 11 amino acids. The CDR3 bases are TGTGCCAGCAGGCTTATCAGGGAGCAGTTCTTC. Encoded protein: CASRLIREQFF.

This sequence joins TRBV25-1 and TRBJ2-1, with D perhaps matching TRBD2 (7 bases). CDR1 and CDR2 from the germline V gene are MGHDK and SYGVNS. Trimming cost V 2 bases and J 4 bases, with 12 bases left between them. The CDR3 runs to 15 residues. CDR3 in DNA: TGTGCCAGCAGTGAAGCCGGGGGGCTTTACAATGAGCAGTTCTTC. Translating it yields CASSEAGGLYNEQFF.

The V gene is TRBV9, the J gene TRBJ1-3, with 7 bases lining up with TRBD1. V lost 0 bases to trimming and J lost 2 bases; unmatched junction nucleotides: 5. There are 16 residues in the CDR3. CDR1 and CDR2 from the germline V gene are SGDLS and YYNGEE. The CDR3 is CASSVATTGPGNTIYF. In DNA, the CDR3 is TGTGCCAGCAGCGTAGCAACGACAGGGCCTGGAAACACCATATATTTT. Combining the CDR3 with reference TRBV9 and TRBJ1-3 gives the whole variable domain DSGVTQTPKHLITATGQRVTLRCSPRSGDLSVYWYQQSLDQGLQFLIQYYNGEERAKGNILERFSAQQFPDLHSELNLSSLELGDSALYFCASSVATTGPGNTIYFGEGSWLTVV.

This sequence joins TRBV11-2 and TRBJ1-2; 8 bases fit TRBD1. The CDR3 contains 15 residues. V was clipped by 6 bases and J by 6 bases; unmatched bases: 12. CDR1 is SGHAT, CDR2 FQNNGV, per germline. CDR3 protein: CASRPAPGQENGYTF. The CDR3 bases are TGTGCCAGCAGGCCCGCACCGGGACAGGAGAATGGCTACACCTTC. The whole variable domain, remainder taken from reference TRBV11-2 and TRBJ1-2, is EAGVAQSPRYKIIEKRQSVAFWCNPISGHATLYWYQQILGQGPKLLIQFQNNGVVDDSQLPKDRFSAERLKGVDSTLKIQPAKLEDSAVYLCASRPAPGQENGYTFGSGTRLTVV.

The DNA of the CDR3 is TGTGCCAGCAGTGAAGCCCCGGTCCATGAGCAGTTCTTC. Translation: CASSEAPVHEQFF. V and J are TRBV6-1 and TRBJ2-1, with D uncertain. In germline, CDR1 is MNHNS, CDR2 SASEGT. V was cut by 0 bases and J by 8 bases, with 8 bases left in between. The CDR3 is 13 residues long.

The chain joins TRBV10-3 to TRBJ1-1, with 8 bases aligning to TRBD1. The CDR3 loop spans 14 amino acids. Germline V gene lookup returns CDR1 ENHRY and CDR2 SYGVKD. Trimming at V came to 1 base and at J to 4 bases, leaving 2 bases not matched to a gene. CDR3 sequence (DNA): TGTGCCATCAGTGAGTACACAGGGGGCACTGAAGCTTTCTTT. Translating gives CAISEYTGGTEAFF.

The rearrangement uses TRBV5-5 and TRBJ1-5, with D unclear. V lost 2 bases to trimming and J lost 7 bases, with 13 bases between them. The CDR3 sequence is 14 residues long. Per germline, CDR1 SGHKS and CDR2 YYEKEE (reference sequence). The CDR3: CASSFGLPGQPQHF. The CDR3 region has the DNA TGTGCCAGCAGCTTCGGACTCCCCGGGCAGCCCCAGCATTTT.

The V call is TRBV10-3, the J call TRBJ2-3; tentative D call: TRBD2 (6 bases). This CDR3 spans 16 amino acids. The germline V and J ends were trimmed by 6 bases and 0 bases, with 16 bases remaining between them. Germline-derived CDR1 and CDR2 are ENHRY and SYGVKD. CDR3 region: CAIRPGGAASTDTQYF. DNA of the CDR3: TGTGCCATCAGGCCCGGGGGAGCGGCTAGCACAGATACGCAGTATTTT.

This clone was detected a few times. DNA for the CDR3: TGTGCCAGCAGTACGGAGGGACTCCCGGTCCAGCCCCAGCATTTT. It is translated as CASSTEGLPVQPQHF. This chain connects TRBV28 to TRBJ1-5; a possible D gene is TRBD1 (5 bases). This CDR3 region has 15 residues. The germline V gene encodes CDR1 MDHEN and CDR2 SYDVKM. Trimming left V 5 bases short and J 7 bases short, with 18 bases between.

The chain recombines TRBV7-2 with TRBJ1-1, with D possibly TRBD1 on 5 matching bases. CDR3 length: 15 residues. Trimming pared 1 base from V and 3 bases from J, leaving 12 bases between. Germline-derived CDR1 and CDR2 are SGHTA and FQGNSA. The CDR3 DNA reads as TGTGCCAGCAGCTTAGTTTCTGGAGGGGACACTGAAGCTTTCTTT. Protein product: CASSLVSGGDTEAFF.

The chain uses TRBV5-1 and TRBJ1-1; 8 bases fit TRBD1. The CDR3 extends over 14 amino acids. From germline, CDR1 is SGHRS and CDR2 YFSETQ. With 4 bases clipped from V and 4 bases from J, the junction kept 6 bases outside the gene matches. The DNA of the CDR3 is TGCGCCAGCAGCGAGATACAGGGGGGCACTGAAGCTTTCTTT. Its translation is CASSEIQGGTEAFF.

The CDR3 sequence: CASSYKSAGSYEQYF. Here the CDR3 DNA reads TGTGCCAGCAGTTACAAATCGGCCGGGTCCTACGAGCAGTACTTC. The chain is built from TRBV6-6 and TRBJ2-7; D unresolved. The V end was cut by 2 bases, the J end by 1 base, with 12 bases between. The CDR3 contains 15 residues. CDR1 is MNHNY, CDR2 SVGAGI, per germline (reference sequence).

The chain's CDR3 is CASLGQTNTGELFF. CDR3 nucleotide sequence: TGTGCCAGCCTGGGACAAACGAACACCGGGGAGCTGTTTTTT. This chain connects TRBV28 to TRBJ2-2, with TRBD1 as a possible D gene (6 bases). CDR1 MDHEN and CDR2 SYDVKM come from the germline V gene. The CDR3 is made up of 14 amino acids. The V gene lost 8 bases and the J gene lost 0 bases, with 10 bases spanning the gap. Together with reference TRBV28 and TRBJ2-2, the CDR3 gives the full variable domain: DVKVTQSSRYLVKRTGEKVFLECVQDMDHENMFWYRQDPGLGLRLIYFSYDVKMKEKGDIPEGYSVSREKKERFSLILESASTNQTSMYLCASLGQTNTGELFFGEGSRLTVL.

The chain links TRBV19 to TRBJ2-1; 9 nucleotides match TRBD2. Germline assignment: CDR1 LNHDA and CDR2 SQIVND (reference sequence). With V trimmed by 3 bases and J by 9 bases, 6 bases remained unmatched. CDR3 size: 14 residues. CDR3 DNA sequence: TGTGCCAGTAGTATTAAGGGACTAGCCGGTGAGCAGTTCTTC. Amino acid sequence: CASSIKGLAGEQFF.

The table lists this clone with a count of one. The CDR3 DNA sequence: TGTGCCAGCAGCTCTCGGACAGATACGCAGTATTTT. Amino acid sequence: CASSSRTDTQYF. This chain connects TRBV5-4 to TRBJ2-3; D remains unclear. V gave up 3 bases and J gave up 3 bases, with 5 bases separating them. Germline values: CDR1 SGHNT, CDR2 YYREEE (reference sequence). The CDR3 covers 12 residues.

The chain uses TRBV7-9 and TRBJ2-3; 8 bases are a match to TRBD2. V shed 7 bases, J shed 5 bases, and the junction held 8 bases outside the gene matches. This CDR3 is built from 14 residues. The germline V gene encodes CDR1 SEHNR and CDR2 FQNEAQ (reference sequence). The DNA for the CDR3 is TGTGCCAGCACTCAAACCGGGGGGGGAGATACGCAGTATTTT. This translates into CASTQTGGGDTQYF.

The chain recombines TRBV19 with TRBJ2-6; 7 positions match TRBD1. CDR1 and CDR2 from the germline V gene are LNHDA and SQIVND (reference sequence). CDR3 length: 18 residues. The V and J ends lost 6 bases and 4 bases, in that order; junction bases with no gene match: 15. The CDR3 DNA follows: TGTGCCAGTAGATACAGGGGTTCCGGATTTGCGGGGGCCAACGTCCTGACTTTC. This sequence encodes CASRYRGSGFAGANVLTF.

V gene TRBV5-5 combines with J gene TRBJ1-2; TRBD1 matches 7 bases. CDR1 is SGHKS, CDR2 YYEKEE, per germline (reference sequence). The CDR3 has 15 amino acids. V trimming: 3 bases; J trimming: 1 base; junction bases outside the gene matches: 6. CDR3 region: CASSSDTGVNYGYTF. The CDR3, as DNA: TGTGCCAGCAGCTCCGATACAGGGGTTAACTATGGCTACACCTTC. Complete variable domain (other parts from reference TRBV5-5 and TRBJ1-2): DAGVTQSPTHLIKTRGQQVTLRCSPISGHKSVSWYQQVLGQGPQFIFQYYEKEERGRGNFPDRFSARQFPNYSSELNVNALLLGDSALYLCASSSDTGVNYGYTFGSGTRLTVV.

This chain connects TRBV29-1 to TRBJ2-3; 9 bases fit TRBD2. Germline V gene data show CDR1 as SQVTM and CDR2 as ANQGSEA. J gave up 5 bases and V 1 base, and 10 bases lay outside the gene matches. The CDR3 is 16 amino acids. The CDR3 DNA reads TGCAGCGTTGAAGTGACGGGCGGGAGGGCCGTAGATACGCAGTATTTT. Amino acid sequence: CSVEVTGGRAVDTQYF.

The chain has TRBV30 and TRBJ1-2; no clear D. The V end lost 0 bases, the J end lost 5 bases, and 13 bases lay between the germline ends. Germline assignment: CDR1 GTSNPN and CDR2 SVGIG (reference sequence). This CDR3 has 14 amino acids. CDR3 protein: CAWSVSREKYGYTF. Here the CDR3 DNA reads TGTGCCTGGAGTGTGTCGCGGGAGAAGTATGGCTACACCTTC.

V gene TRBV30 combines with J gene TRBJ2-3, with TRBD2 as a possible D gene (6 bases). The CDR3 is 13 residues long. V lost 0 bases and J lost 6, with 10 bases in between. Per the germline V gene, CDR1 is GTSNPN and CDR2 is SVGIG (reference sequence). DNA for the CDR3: TGTGCCTGGAGTGTACGGAGGGCGGATACGCAGTATTTT. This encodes CAWSVRRADTQYF.

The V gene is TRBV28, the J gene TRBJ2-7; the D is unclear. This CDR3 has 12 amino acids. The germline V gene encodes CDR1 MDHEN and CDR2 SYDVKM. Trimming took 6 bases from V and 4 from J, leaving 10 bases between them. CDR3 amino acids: CASSRGEYEQYF. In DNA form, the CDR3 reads TGTGCCAGCAGCCGCGGAGAGTACGAGCAGTACTTC.